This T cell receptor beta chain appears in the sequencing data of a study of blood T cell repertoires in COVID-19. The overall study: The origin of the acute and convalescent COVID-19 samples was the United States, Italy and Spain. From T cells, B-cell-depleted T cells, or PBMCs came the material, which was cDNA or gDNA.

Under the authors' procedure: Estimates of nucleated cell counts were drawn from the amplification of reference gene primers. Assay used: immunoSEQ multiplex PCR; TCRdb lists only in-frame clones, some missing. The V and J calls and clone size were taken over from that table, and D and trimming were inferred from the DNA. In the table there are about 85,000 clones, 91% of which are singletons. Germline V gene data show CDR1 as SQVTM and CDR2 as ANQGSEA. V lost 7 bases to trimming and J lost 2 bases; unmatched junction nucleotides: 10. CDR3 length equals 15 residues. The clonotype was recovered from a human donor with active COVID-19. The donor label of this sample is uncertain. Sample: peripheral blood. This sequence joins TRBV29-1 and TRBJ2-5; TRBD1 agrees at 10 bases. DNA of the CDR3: TGCAGCGCGCGTTCGGGGACAGGGGTACAAGAGACCCAGTACTTC. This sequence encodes CSARSGTGVQETQYF.